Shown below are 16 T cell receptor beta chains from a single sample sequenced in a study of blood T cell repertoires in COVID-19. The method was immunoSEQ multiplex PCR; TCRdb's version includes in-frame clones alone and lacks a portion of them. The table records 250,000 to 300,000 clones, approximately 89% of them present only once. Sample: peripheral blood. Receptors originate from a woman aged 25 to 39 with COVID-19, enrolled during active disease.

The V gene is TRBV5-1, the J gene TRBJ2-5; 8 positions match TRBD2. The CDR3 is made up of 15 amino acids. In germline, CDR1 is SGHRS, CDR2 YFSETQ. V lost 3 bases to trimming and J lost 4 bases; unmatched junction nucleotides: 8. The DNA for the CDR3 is TGCGCCAGCAGCTCCGGTAGCGGGGAACCAGAGACCCAGTACTTC. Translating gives CASSSGSGEPETQYF.

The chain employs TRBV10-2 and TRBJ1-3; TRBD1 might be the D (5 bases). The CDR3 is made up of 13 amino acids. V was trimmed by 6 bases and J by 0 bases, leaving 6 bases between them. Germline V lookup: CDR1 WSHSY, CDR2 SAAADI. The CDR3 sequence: CASRGVSGNTIYF. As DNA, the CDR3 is TGCGCCAGCAGAGGGGTCTCTGGAAACACCATATATTTT.

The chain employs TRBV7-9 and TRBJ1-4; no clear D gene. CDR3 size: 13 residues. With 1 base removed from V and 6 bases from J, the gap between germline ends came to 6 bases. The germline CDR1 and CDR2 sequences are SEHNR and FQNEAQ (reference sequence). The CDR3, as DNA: TGTGCCAGCAGCTTAGGCGGTGATGAAAAACTGTTTTTT. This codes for CASSLGGDEKLFF.

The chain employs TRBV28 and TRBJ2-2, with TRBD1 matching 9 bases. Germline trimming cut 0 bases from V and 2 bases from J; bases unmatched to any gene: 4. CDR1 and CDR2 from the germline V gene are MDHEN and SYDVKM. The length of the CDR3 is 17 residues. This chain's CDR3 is CASSLWGQGLNTGELFF. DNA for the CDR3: TGTGCCAGCAGTTTATGGGGACAGGGACTAAACACCGGGGAGCTGTTTTTT.

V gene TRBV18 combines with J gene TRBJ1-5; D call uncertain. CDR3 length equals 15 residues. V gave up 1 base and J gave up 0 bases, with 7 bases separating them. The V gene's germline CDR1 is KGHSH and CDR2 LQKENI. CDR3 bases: TGTGCCAGCTCACCACTAGGAGATAGCAATCAGCCCCAGCATTTT. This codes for CASSPLGDSNQPQHF.

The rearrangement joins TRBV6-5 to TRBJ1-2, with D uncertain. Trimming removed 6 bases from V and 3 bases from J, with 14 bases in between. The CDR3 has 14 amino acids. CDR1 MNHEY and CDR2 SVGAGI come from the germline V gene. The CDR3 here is CASSQGREDYGYTF. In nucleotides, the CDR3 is TGTGCCAGCAGCCAAGGGCGGGAGGACTATGGCTACACCTTC.

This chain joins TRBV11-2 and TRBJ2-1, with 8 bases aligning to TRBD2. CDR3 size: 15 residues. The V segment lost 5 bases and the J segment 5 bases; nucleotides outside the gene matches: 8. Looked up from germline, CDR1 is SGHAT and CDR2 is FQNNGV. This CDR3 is CASSITGGRNNEQFF. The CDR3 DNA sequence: TGTGCCAGCAGCATCACGGGGGGGCGAAACAATGAGCAGTTCTTC.

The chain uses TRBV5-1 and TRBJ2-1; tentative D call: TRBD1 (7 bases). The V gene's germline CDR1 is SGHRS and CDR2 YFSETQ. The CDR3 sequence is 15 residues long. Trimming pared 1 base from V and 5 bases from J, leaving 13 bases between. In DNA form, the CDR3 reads TGCGCCAGCAGCTTGAGGGCCAGGGGGGACAATGAGCAGTTCTTC. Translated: CASSLRARGDNEQFF.

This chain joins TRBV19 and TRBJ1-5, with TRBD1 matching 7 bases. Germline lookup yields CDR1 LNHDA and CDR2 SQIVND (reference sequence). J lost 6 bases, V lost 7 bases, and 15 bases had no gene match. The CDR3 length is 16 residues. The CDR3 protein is CASTKGRDRKGQPQHF. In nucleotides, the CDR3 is TGTGCCAGTACCAAAGGCCGGGACAGAAAGGGTCAGCCCCAGCATTTT.

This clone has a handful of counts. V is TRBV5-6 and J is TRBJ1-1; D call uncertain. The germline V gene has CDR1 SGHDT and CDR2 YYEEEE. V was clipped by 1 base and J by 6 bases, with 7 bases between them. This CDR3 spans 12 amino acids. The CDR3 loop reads CASSLYSAEAFF. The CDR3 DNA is TGTGCCAGCAGCTTGTACTCCGCTGAAGCTTTCTTT.

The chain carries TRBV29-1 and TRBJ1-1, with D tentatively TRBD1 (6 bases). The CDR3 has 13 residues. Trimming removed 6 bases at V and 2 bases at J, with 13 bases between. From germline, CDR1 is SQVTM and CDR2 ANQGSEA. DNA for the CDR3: TGCAGCGTGGCGACAGGCTATAACACTGAAGCTTTCTTT. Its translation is CSVATGYNTEAFF.

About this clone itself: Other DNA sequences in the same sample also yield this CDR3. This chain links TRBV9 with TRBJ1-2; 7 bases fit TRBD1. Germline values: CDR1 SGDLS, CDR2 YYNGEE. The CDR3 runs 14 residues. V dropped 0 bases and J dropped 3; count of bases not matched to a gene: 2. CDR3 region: CASSVGTGDYGYTF. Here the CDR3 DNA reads TGTGCCAGCAGCGTAGGGACAGGAGACTATGGCTACACCTTC.

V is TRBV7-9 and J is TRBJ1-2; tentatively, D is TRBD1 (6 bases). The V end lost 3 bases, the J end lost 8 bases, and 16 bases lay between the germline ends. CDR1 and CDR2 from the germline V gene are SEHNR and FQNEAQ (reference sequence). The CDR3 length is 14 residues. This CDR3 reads CASSFRRQVRGYTF. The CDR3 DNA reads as TGTGCCAGCAGCTTTAGGAGACAGGTTCGAGGCTACACCTTC.

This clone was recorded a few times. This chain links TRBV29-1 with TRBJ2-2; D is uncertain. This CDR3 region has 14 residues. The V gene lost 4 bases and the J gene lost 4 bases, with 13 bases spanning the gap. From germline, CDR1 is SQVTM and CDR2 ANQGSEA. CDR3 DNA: TGCAGCGTTGCGGTCAGACCTAGCACCGGGGAGCTGTTTTTT. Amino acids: CSVAVRPSTGELFF.

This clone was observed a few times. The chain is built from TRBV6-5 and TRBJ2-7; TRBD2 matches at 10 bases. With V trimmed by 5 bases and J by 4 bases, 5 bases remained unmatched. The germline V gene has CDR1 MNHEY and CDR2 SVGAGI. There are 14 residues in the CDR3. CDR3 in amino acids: CASSRSGGKYEQYF. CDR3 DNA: TGTGCCAGCAGTCGTAGCGGGGGGAAATACGAGCAGTACTTC.

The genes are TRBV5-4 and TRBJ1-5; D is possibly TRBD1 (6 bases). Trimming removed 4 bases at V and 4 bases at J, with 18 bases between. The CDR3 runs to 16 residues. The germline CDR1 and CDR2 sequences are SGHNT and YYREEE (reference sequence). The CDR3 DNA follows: TGTGCCAGCAGCGTATTTACAGGGCGAAGGAATCAGCCCCAGCATTTT. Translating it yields CASSVFTGRRNQPQHF.